This section outlines one TCR beta chain sequence together with its context. Its target is unknown. This CDR3 comprises 16 residues. V was cut by 2 bases and J by 3 bases, with 17 bases left in between. The germline CDR1 and CDR2 sequences are SGDLS and YYNGEE. The data were obtained in a study of cytotoxic CD8 clonotypes in ibrutinib-treated CLL. Study information: Patients: about 11 relapsed/refractory, roughly 15 treatment-naive, approximately 18 IGHV unmutated. By median roughly 65 months, roughly 12 had progressed and about 14 stayed remitted; responses had been 2 complete and roughly 24 partial.

Study-wide results and caveats: Sampling times (in sustained-remission versus progressing patients) were not the same. Public clonotypes showed up rarely, and on treatment they shrank or held steady.

Profiling relied on immunoSEQ multiplex PCR, and the TCRdb table lists in-frame clones only, not all of them. The profile covers about 160,000 clones, with over 75% appearing a single time and roughly 3% taken by the ten largest. This specimen consisted of PBMCs, obtained at disease progression, from a patient treated with ibrutinib. The chain uses TRBV9 and TRBJ1-1, with D perhaps TRBD1 (6 bases). This receptor was obtained from a human donor with chronic lymphocytic leukemia. CDR3 DNA: TGTGCCAGCAGCGTTGGGGGCGTTGGTTCGTACACTGAAGCTTTCTTT. This gives the protein CASSVGGVGSYTEAFF.